The subject of this entry is one TCR beta chain. This clonotype was counted a few times. What this receptor recognizes is not known. No qualities accompany the bases; no much larger clone lies one base away. There are 14 amino acids in the CDR3, from cysteine to phenylalanine inclusive. Only the CDR3 portion is preserved as DNA: 42 bases, with reading frame beginning at the first base. The germline V gene yields MNHNS for CDR1 and SASEGT for CDR2. V ends up 5 bases short and J 3 bases short, with an unmatched junction base count of 4. The sequencer listed for this sample is Illumina HiSeq 1500. TCRdb took the public reads, trimmed them with fastp at Q25, ran MiXCR for clone calling and kept in-frame beta chains. Every distinct CDR3 protein forms one entry, paired with its most common genes and DNA. Present in this sample are approximately 220,000 distinct CDR3 sequences, roughly 34% of which were seen just once. The leading ten clones occupy approximately 59% of the sample.

Per the publication, the treatment or condition label means: in vitro stimulation with specific CMV peptide epitopes to enrich CMV-specific T cells. The data were obtained in a study of T cell repertoires in cytomegalovirus infection (dated by TCRdb to between 2018 and 2021). Background for the entire study: Alongside well-studied HLA-B-restricted epitopes, the peptide stimulations were aimed at recently identified HLA-C-restricted CMV epitopes, whose presentation resists viral immunomodulation. Because public TCR beta signatures pointed to carriage of CMV infection together with the matching HLA type, the HLA type of each donor mattered for the analysis.

The research as a whole found: The ex vivo response was dominated by HLA-C-restricted CMV-specific TCR beta clonotypes, which also provided the single most frequent clonotype in two of eight donors. Cumulative frequency of public TCR beta family members discriminated carriers of CMV infection plus the relevant HLA type in this cohort and an independent roughly 350-donor cohort.

The sequencing here drew on CD8+ T cells from cultured PBMCs, taken from culture after CMV antigen stimulation. This receptor chain uses TRBV6-1 and TRBJ1-5; 7 of the junction bases match TRBD1. The TCR was taken from a human donor in good health (CMV status not recorded). Some clones in this sample may be carry-over from other donors' samples. The CDR3 has the sequence CASSRQGINQPQHF. Read as DNA, the sequence is TGTGCCAGCAGTCGACAGGGTATCAATCAGCCCCAGCATTTT.